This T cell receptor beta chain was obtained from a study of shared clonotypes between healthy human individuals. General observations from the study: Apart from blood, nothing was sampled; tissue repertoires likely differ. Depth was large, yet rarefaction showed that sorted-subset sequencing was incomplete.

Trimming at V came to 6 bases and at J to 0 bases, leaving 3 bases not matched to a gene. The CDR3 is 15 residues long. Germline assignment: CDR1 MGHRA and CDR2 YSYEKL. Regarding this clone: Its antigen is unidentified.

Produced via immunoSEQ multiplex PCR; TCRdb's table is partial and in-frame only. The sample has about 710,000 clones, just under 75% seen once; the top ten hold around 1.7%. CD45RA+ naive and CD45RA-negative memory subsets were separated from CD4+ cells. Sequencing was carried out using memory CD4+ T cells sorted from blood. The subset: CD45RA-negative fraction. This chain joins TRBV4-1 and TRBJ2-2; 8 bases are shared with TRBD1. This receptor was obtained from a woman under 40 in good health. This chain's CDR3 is CASRTGGPNTGELFF. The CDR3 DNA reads TGCGCCAGCAGAACAGGGGGTCCGAACACCGGGGAGCTGTTTTTT.